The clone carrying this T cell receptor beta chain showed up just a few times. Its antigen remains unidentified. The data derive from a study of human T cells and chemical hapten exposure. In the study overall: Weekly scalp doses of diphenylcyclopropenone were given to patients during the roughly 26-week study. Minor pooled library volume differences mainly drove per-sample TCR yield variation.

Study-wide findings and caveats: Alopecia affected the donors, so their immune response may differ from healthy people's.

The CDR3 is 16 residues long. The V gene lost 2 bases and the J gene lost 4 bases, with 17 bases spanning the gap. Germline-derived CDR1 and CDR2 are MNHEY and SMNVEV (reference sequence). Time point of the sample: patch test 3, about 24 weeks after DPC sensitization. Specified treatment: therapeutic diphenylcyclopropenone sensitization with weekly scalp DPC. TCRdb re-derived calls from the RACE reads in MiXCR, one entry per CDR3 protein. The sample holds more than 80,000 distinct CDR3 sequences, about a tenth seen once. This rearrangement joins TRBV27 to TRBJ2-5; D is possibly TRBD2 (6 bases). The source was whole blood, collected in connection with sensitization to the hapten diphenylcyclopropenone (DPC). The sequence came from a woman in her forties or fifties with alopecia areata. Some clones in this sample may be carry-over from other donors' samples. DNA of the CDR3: TGTGCCAGCAGTTTAGTAGCTGGGTGGGGAGGAGAGACCCAGTACTTC. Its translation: CASSLVAGWGGETQYF.